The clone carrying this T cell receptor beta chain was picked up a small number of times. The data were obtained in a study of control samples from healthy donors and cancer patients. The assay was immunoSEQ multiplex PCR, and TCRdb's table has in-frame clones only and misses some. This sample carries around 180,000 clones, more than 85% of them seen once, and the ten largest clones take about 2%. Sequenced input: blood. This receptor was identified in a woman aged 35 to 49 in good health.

CDR3 protein: CASSFSRDTEAFF. The CDR3 DNA reads as TGTGCCAGCAGCTTTTCGAGGGACACTGAAGCTTTCTTT. This chain links TRBV11-1 with TRBJ1-1; D ambiguous. The germline V gene encodes CDR1 SGHAT and CDR2 FQDESV (reference sequence). Trimming stripped 3 bases from V and 3 bases from J, with 8 bases between. The CDR3 is 13 residues long.